This TCR beta chain is from a study of shared clonotypes between healthy human individuals. Study-wide results and limits: Only a few donors were included, so the genetic and exposure-history diversity represented was limited.

Donors comprised healthy HIV-negative adults lacking recent acute infections or vaccinations. The assay used deep level. TCRdb's table, derived via immunoSEQ multiplex PCR, lists solely in-frame clones and lacks some. The data contain 400,000 to 600,000 clones, roughly three quarters of them singletons. A remark on this clone: Antigen unknown.

Per the germline V gene, CDR1 is SGHRS and CDR2 is YFSETQ. The germline V and J ends were trimmed by 4 bases and 7 bases, with 14 bases remaining between them. The CDR3 has 14 amino acids. The sample was PBMCs. The receptor comes from a woman in her thirties or forties in good health. Some clones in this sample may be carry-over from other donors' samples. The chain is built from TRBV5-1 and TRBJ2-2, with D perhaps given as TRBD1 or TRBD2 (5 bases each). CDR3 DNA: TGCGCCAGCAGCCCCGGGACCCGTGGCGGGGAGCTGTTTTTT. It codes for CASSPGTRGGELFF.